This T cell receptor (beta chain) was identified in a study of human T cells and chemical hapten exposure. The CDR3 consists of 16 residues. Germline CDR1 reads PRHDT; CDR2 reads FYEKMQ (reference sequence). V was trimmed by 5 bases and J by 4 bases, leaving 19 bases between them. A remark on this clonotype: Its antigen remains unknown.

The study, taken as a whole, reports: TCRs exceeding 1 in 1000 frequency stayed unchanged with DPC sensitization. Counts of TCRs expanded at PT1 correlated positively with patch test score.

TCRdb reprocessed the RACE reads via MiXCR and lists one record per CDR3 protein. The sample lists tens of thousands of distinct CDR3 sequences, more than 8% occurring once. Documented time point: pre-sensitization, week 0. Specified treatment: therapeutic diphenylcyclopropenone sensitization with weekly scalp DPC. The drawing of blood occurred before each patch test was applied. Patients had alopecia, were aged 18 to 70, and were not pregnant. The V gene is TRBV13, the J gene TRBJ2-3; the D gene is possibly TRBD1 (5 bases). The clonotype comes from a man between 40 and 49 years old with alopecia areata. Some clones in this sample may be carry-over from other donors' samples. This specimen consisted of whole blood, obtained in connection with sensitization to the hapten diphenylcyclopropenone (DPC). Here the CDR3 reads CASSEGARREADTQYF. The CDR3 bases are TGTGCCAGCAGCGAAGGGGCCCGGAGAGAAGCAGATACGCAGTATTTT. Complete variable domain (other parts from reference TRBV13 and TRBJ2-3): AAGVIQSPRHLIKEKRETATLKCYPIPRHDTVYWYQQGPGQDPQFLISFYEKMQSDKGSIPDRFSAQQFSDYHSELNMSSLELGDSALYFCASSEGARREADTQYFGPGTRLTVL.